Following are 29 T cell receptor beta chains from one sample sequenced in a study of blood T cell repertoires in COVID-19. Sequencing was performed with immunoSEQ multiplex PCR; in TCRdb, only in-frame clones are kept and a portion is missing. Of approximately 150,000 clones detected, around 81% appear once; the ten largest clones hold approximately 11%. Source material: peripheral blood. Every receptor here comes from an older man with active or convalescent COVID-19.

The genes are TRBV4-1 and TRBJ2-5; 8 bases are a match to TRBD2. The CDR3 is 15 residues long. Germline CDR1 MGHRA, CDR2 YSYEKL. The ends lost 2 bases at V and 5 bases at J; junction bases unmatched: 7. Here the CDR3 reads CASSQPGGGPETQYF. The CDR3 nucleotides read TGCGCCAGCAGCCAACCCGGGGGGGGTCCCGAGACCCAGTACTTC.

The chain has TRBV20-1 and TRBJ1-5; the D gene is possibly TRBD1 (6 bases). Trimming removed 3 bases at V and 5 bases at J, with 17 bases between. Germline V gene sequence: CDR1 DFQATT, CDR2 SNEGSKA (reference sequence). The CDR3 runs to 15 residues. The CDR3 spells CSASQGSSLDQPQHF. In nucleotides, the CDR3 is TGCAGTGCTAGTCAGGGGTCTAGTTTGGATCAGCCCCAGCATTTT.

The chain couples TRBV19 to TRBJ1-5; D is unresolved. The CDR3 sequence is 15 residues long. CDR1 is LNHDA and CDR2 is SQIVND in the germline V gene (reference sequence). Trimming removed 10 bases from V and 0 bases from J, with 16 bases in between. The CDR3 region has the DNA TGTGCCACCGAGGAGGCCTTCAATAGCAATCAGCCCCAGCATTTT. This gives the protein CATEEAFNSNQPQHF.

The chain combines TRBV6-1 with TRBJ1-4; TRBD1 is a possible D gene (5 bases). This CDR3 region has 16 residues. Trimming removed 4 bases at V and 4 bases at J, with 16 bases between. CDR1 MNHNS and CDR2 SASEGT come from the germline V gene. The CDR3 loop reads CASSVARGSGNEKLFF. The CDR3 DNA reads as TGTGCCAGCAGTGTAGCGCGGGGGTCGGGTAATGAAAAACTGTTTTTT.

The V gene is TRBV4-3, the J gene TRBJ2-2; D is possibly TRBD2 (6 bases). Germline-derived CDR1 and CDR2 are LGHNA and YSLEER. Trimming removed 4 bases at V and 4 bases at J, with 19 bases between. This CDR3 region has 17 residues. The CDR3 region is CASSLGGAEWITGELFF. The CDR3 DNA reads as TGCGCCAGCAGCCTCGGCGGGGCGGAGTGGATCACCGGGGAGCTGTTTTTT.

The rearrangement uses TRBV25-1 and TRBJ1-4; the D gene is possibly TRBD1 (5 bases). Germline CDR1 is MGHDK and CDR2 is SYGVNS. V lost 4 bases and J 0 bases, leaving 12 bases between the germline ends. The CDR3 spans 16 residues. In DNA form, the CDR3 reads TGTGCCAGCAGTGGCCGGGGGGGGTCAACTAATGAAAAACTGTTTTTT. Translated: CASSGRGGSTNEKLFF. Drawing the rest from reference TRBV25-1 and TRBJ1-4, the complete variable domain is EADIYQTPRYLVIGTGKKITLECSQTMGHDKMYWYQQDPGMELHLIHYSYGVNSTEKGDLSSESTVSRIRTEHFPLTLESARPSHTSQYLCASSGRGGSTNEKLFFGSGTQLSVL.

V usage is TRBV28 and J usage is TRBJ1-1; perhaps TRBD1 as D (6 bases). Trimming took 4 bases from V and 6 from J, leaving 18 bases between them. Germline loops: CDR1 MDHEN, CDR2 SYDVKM. The CDR3 totals 15 residues. The CDR3 DNA reads as TGTGCCAGCAGTTACACAGGGATCAGGAGGCCTGAAGCTTTCTTT. Protein: CASSYTGIRRPEAFF.

This CDR3 reads CASSHTGRSYGYTF. CDR3 coding DNA: TGTGCCAGCTCACACACAGGGCGCTCCTATGGCTACACCTTC. This chain links TRBV18 with TRBJ1-2, with TRBD1 as a possible D gene (6 bases). This CDR3 is 14 amino acids long. Trimming left V 4 bases short and J 4 bases short, with 13 bases between. CDR1 and CDR2 from the germline V gene are KGHSH and LQKENI.

This clone was picked up a small number of times. The genes are TRBV7-9 and TRBJ2-2, with D unclear. Trimming took off 2 bases at V and 0 bases at J, with 10 bases between the two ends. The V gene's germline CDR1 is SEHNR and CDR2 FQNEAQ (reference sequence). The CDR3 totals 16 residues. In DNA form, the CDR3 reads TGTGCCAGCAGCTTACTGGGCACTTCGAACACCGGGGAGCTGTTTTTT. Translated, it gives CASSLLGTSNTGELFF.

This clone appeared a single time. The chain combines TRBV6-5 with TRBJ1-5; maybe TRBD1 (5 bases). Deletions cut 5 bases from V and 3 bases from J, with 11 bases between. The CDR3 loop spans 14 amino acids. CDR1 is MNHEY, CDR2 SVGAGI, per germline. The CDR3 DNA is TGTGCCAGCAGTCCAGGGCCTGACAATCAGCCCCAGCATTTT. Its translation: CASSPGPDNQPQHF.

V gene TRBV29-1 combines with J gene TRBJ2-7; 7 bases agree with TRBD2. This CDR3 is 13 amino acids long. CDR1 is SQVTM, CDR2 ANQGSEA, per germline. V was clipped by 7 bases and J by 5 bases; unmatched bases: 11. The DNA of the CDR3 is TGCAGCGCCCGGTGGGGAGGGGCCAACGAGCAGTACTTC. Protein product: CSARWGGANEQYF.

The V and J genes are TRBV7-8 and TRBJ2-7; 9 bases match TRBD1. J gave up 1 base and V 7 bases, and 5 bases lay outside the gene matches. In germline, CDR1 is SGHVS, CDR2 FQNEAQ. The CDR3 consists of 14 residues. The CDR3 loop is CASNHRGLSYEQYF. In DNA, the CDR3 is TGTGCCAGCAACCACAGGGGGCTGTCCTACGAGCAGTACTTC.

Here the CDR3 reads CASSQGSSDRLDGYTF. The CDR3 nucleotides are TGCGCCAGCAGCCAAGGGTCGTCCGACAGGCTGGATGGCTACACCTTC. The chain combines TRBV4-3 with TRBJ1-2; D might be TRBD1 (6 bases). CDR1 LGHNA and CDR2 YSLEER come from the germline V gene. V lost 1 base to trimming and J lost 6 bases, with 18 bases between them. The CDR3 is 16 residues long.

The V gene is TRBV19, the J gene TRBJ1-2; D possibly corresponds to TRBD1 (5 bases). Per the germline V gene, CDR1 is LNHDA and CDR2 is SQIVND (reference sequence). Between the trimmed V and J ends, which lost 10 bases and 5 bases, there was a span of 11 bases. The CDR3 covers 11 residues. The CDR3 protein is CATRGVYGYTF. CDR3 bases: TGTGCCACCCGGGGGGTTTATGGCTACACCTTC.

CDR3 in DNA: TGTGCCAGCAGCTACCTGGGACAGAAGAATCAGCCCCAGCATTTT. It yields the protein CASSYLGQKNQPQHF. This chain uses TRBV5-5 with TRBJ1-5, with 7 bases matching TRBD1. The CDR3 extends over 15 amino acids. Per the germline V gene, CDR1 is SGHKS and CDR2 is YYEKEE (reference sequence). Germline trimming cut 3 bases from V and 4 bases from J; bases unmatched to any gene: 7.

The chain carries TRBV6-5 and TRBJ2-7; 7 bases fit TRBD2. Per germline, CDR1 MNHEY and CDR2 SVGAGI. This CDR3 has 12 amino acids. V was clipped by 6 bases and J by 6 bases; unmatched bases: 5. The CDR3: CASSPREGEQYF. CDR3 in DNA: TGTGCCAGCAGCCCCAGGGAGGGCGAGCAGTACTTC.

The chain couples TRBV7-9 to TRBJ2-1, with TRBD2 matching 8 bases. CDR1 and CDR2 from the germline V gene are SEHNR and FQNEAQ (reference sequence). With V trimmed by 0 bases and J by 5 bases, 6 bases remained unmatched. The CDR3 spans 16 residues. The CDR3 DNA is TGTGCCAGCAGCTTAGCGGGCGGGGGGCGAAACAATGAGCAGTTCTTC. Residues: CASSLAGGGRNNEQFF.

The rearrangement joins TRBV5-1 to TRBJ2-1; 8 bases are a match to TRBD2. The CDR3 consists of 14 residues. CDR1 is SGHRS, CDR2 YFSETQ, per germline. The V and J ends lost 2 bases and 8 bases, in that order; junction bases with no gene match: 6. The CDR3 DNA follows: TGCGCCAGCAGCTTCCTAGCGGGTGTTGATGAGCAGTTCTTC. It translates to CASSFLAGVDEQFF.

The rearrangement uses TRBV19 and TRBJ2-2; TRBD1 is a possible D gene (6 bases). This CDR3 has 15 amino acids. Deletions cut 2 bases from V and 5 bases from J, with 12 bases between. The germline V gene has CDR1 LNHDA and CDR2 SQIVND (reference sequence). The CDR3 sequence is CASSIMAGVTGELFF. The CDR3 DNA sequence: TGTGCCAGTAGTATAATGGCAGGGGTTACCGGGGAGCTGTTTTTT.

This chain connects TRBV7-2 to TRBJ1-1; 7 bases agree with TRBD1. Germline CDR1 reads SGHTA; CDR2 reads FQGNSA. The CDR3 consists of 15 residues. Losses at the gene ends were 4 bases for V and 2 bases for J; bases not matched to a gene: 7. The CDR3 DNA reads as TGTGCCAGCAGCTGGACCGGGACAGTTAACACTGAAGCTTTCTTT. This translates into CASSWTGTVNTEAFF.

The chain carries TRBV29-1 and TRBJ2-1; D is perhaps TRBD1 (6 bases). Per the germline V gene, CDR1 is SQVTM and CDR2 is ANQGSEA. The CDR3 contains 14 residues. The germline V and J ends were trimmed by 4 bases and 0 bases, with 10 bases remaining between them. CDR3 protein: CSVVRGSSYNEQFF. In DNA form, the CDR3 reads TGCAGCGTTGTAAGGGGGAGCTCCTACAATGAGCAGTTCTTC.

With regard to this clone: One end of the junction varies from germline; a read error may be responsible. V usage is TRBV7-2 and J usage is TRBJ1-6; TRBD1 matches 7 bases. Per germline, CDR1 SGHTA and CDR2 FQGNSA. CDR3 length: 16 residues. CDR3 nucleotide sequence: TGTGCCAGCACCTTAGCAGACAGGGTGAGGAATTCACCCCTCCACTTT. Its protein product is CASTLADRVRNSPLHF.

The chain is built from TRBV29-1 and TRBJ1-2, with D possibly being TRBD1 (5 bases). Germline assignment: CDR1 SQVTM and CDR2 ANQGSEA. V was shortened by 1 base and J by 6 bases, with 15 bases between the two germline ends. The CDR3 has 14 residues. The CDR3 is CSVEAQAGSHGYTF. The CDR3, as DNA: TGCAGCGTTGAAGCACAGGCAGGATCCCATGGCTACACCTTC. The full variable domain, rest sourced from reference TRBV29-1 and TRBJ1-2, is SAVISQKPSRDICQRGTSLTIQCQVDSQVTMMFWYRQQPGQSLTLIATANQGSEATYESGFVIDKFPISRPNLTFSTLTVSNMSPEDSSIYLCSVEAQAGSHGYTFGSGTRLTVV.

The V and J genes are TRBV28 and TRBJ1-1; D gene ambiguous. CDR3 length equals 14 residues. The germline gives CDR1 MDHEN, CDR2 SYDVKM. V lost 8 bases, J lost 1 base, and 14 bases lay in between. CDR3 sequence reads: CASGNSRSNTEAFF. In nucleotides, the CDR3 is TGTGCCAGCGGCAACAGCCGTTCGAACACTGAAGCTTTCTTT.

V gene TRBV5-4 combines with J gene TRBJ1-4; 10 bases line up with TRBD1. Trimming removed 2 bases from V and 8 bases from J; junction bases left unmatched: 3. Germline-derived CDR1 and CDR2 are SGHNT and YYREEE (reference sequence). This CDR3 is 14 amino acids long. The CDR3 sequence: CASSFGTGEEKLFF. Written as DNA, the CDR3 is TGTGCCAGCAGCTTCGGGACAGGGGAAGAAAAACTGTTTTTT.

The gene calls are TRBV19 and TRBJ1-1, with D maybe TRBD1 (5 bases). This CDR3 region has 12 residues. Trimming removed 5 bases from V and 11 bases from J, with 15 bases in between. Germline V gene lookup returns CDR1 LNHDA and CDR2 SQIVND (reference sequence). The DNA of the CDR3 is TGTGCCAGTAGTTTCAGGGATTGGTGGGCTTTCTTT. Translating gives CASSFRDWWAFF.

The genes are TRBV18 and TRBJ2-7; 7 bases are shared with TRBD1. CDR1 KGHSH and CDR2 LQKENI come from the germline V gene. V lost 0 bases, J lost 2 bases, and 7 bases stayed unmatched. This CDR3 has 16 amino acids. The CDR3 coding sequence is TGTGCCAGCTCACCACCTGGGGGCACAGGGGCCTACGAGCAGTACTTC. Translating gives CASSPPGGTGAYEQYF. Full variable domain (remainder filled in from reference TRBV18 and TRBJ2-7): NAGVMQNPRHLVRRRGQEARLRCSPMKGHSHVYWYRQLPEEGLKFMVYLQKENIIDESGMPKERFSAEFPKEGPSILRIQQVVRGDSAAYFCASSPPGGTGAYEQYFGPGTRLTVT.

The V and J genes are TRBV28 and TRBJ1-1, with D maybe TRBD1 (5 bases). V was shortened by 6 bases and J by 5 bases, with 16 bases between the two germline ends. The CDR3 runs to 14 residues. Germline-derived CDR1 and CDR2 are MDHEN and SYDVKM. CDR3 coding DNA: TGTGCCAGCAGCCCCCAGGGCAGGGTTACTGAAGCTTTCTTT. Translated: CASSPQGRVTEAFF.

The chain uses TRBV15 and TRBJ2-1, with 9 bases that match TRBD2. The germline CDR1 and CDR2 sequences are LNHNV and YYDKDF (reference sequence). CDR3 length: 17 amino acids. V was pared by 0 bases and J by 7 bases, with 10 bases of the junction left unmatched. The CDR3 here is CATSRDPGTSPRNEQFF. CDR3 in DNA: TGTGCCACCAGCAGAGATCCCGGGACTAGCCCGAGGAATGAGCAGTTCTTC.